One sample yielded the 25 T cell receptor beta chains listed below, sequenced in a study of T cell repertoires in cytomegalovirus infection. For these TCRs, the target antigens are not known. TCRdb reanalysed the reads using MiXCR and keeps one entry per CDR3 protein. The sample lists fewer than 150,000 distinct CDR3 sequences; around 30% were seen once. The specimen comprised CD8+ T cells from cultured PBMCs, sampled from culture after CMV antigen stimulation. Receptors were obtained from a human donor in good health (CMV status not recorded). Some clones in this sample may be carry-over from other donors' samples.

This clonotype was observed a handful of times. The chain links TRBV5-6 to TRBJ1-5; 7 bases match TRBD1. CDR1 and CDR2 (germline): SGHDT, YYEEEE. CDR3 length: 13 amino acids. The J segment lost 4 bases and the V segment lost 6 bases, leaving 4 bases of the junction unmatched. CDR3 coding DNA: TGTGCCAGCAAGGAACAGGGGAATCAGCCCCAGCATTTT. Encoded protein: CASKEQGNQPQHF. Drawing the rest from reference TRBV5-6 and TRBJ1-5, the complete variable domain is DAGVTQSPTHLIKTRGQQVTLRCSPKSGHDTVSWYQQALGQGPQFIFQYYEEEERQRGNFPDRFSGHQFPNYSSELNVNALLLGDSALYLCASKEQGNQPQHFGDGTRLSIL.

In its sample, this clonotype was seen a few times. The V call is TRBV7-9, the J call TRBJ1-2, with a possible D match to TRBD1 (5 bases). CDR3 length equals 13 residues. V lost 1 base, J lost 4 bases, and 7 bases lay in between. Germline V gene data show CDR1 as SEHNR and CDR2 as FQNEAQ (reference sequence). CDR3 amino acids: CASSLEDSYGYTF. The CDR3 coding sequence is TGTGCCAGCAGCTTAGAAGACAGCTATGGCTACACCTTC.

The gene calls are TRBV12-5 and TRBJ2-7; TRBD2 agrees at 9 bases. Germline V CDR1 and CDR2: LGHNT, FRNRAP. The CDR3 extends over 16 amino acids. After removal of 0 bases from V and 5 bases from J, the junction contained 8 bases not matched to a gene. CDR3 loop: CASGLVLSGGLHEQYF. The CDR3 DNA reads as TGTGCTAGTGGTTTGGTACTGAGCGGGGGGCTGCACGAGCAGTACTTC.

This clonotype was detected a few times. This chain connects TRBV4-1 to TRBJ1-5; no reliable D call. The germline V gene has CDR1 MGHRA and CDR2 YSYEKL. The CDR3 is 18 residues long. Trimming pared 0 bases from V and 1 base from J, leaving 16 bases between. CDR3 sequence (DNA): TGCGCCAGCAGCCAAGATCTGTCAGAGTTCCAGAGCAATCAGCCCCAGCATTTT. Translation gives CASSQDLSEFQSNQPQHF.

The sample holds many counts of this clonotype. V and J are TRBV7-9 and TRBJ1-2; 9 bases align to TRBD1. From germline, CDR1 is SEHNR and CDR2 FQNEAQ (reference sequence). CDR3 length: 14 residues. Trimming cost V 1 base and J 8 bases; bases outside gene matches: 5. CDR3 amino acids: CASSLGTGVQGYTF. The DNA for the CDR3 is TGTGCCAGCAGCTTAGGGACAGGGGTACAAGGCTACACCTTC.

V usage is TRBV6-2 or TRBV6-3 and J usage is TRBJ2-7; 10 bases align to TRBD1. The V gene's germline CDR1 is MNHEY and CDR2 SVGEGT. The ends lost 5 bases at V and 2 bases at J; junction bases unmatched: 9. The CDR3 is made up of 16 amino acids. The CDR3 reads CASSQDRGRNPYEQYF. The CDR3 region has the DNA TGTGCCAGCAGTCAAGACAGGGGGCGAAATCCCTACGAGCAGTACTTC.

The CDR3 DNA reads as TGCGCCAGCAGCCATATTACCACGGACTATGGCTACACCTTC. Translation: CASSHITTDYGYTF. The V gene is TRBV4-1, the J gene TRBJ1-2; D is unresolved. This CDR3 has 14 amino acids. Germline V gene lookup returns CDR1 MGHRA and CDR2 YSYEKL. V was cut by 3 bases and J by 3 bases, with 11 bases left in between.

V is TRBV7-9 and J is TRBJ2-4; the match to TRBD1 covers 7 bases. Germline assignment: CDR1 SEHNR and CDR2 FQNEAQ (reference sequence). The trim removed 5 bases at V and 11 bases at J, leaving 6 bases unmatched. CDR3 size: 12 residues. CDR3 nucleotides: TGTGCCAGCAGCCCCGGGACAGCGTTTCAGTACTTC. As protein: CASSPGTAFQYF. The whole variable domain, filled in from reference TRBV7-9 and TRBJ2-4, reads DTGVSQNPRHKITKRGQNVTFRCDPISEHNRLYWYRQTLGQGPEFLTYFQNEAQLEKSRLLSDRFSAERPKGSFSTLEIQRTEQGDSAMYLCASSPGTAFQYFGAGTRLSVL.

This chain connects TRBV6-5 to TRBJ1-4; no definite D call. Per germline, CDR1 MNHEY and CDR2 SVGAGI. The V gene lost 6 bases and the J gene lost 0 bases, with 8 bases spanning the gap. The CDR3 spans 14 residues. CDR3 loop: CASRSRATNEKLFF. CDR3 bases: TGTGCCAGCAGATCCAGAGCAACTAATGAAAAACTGTTTTTT.

The V and J genes are TRBV6-1 and TRBJ2-1; D ambiguous. The CDR3 spans 10 residues. Trimming cost V 10 bases and J 8 bases, with 9 bases left between them. From germline, CDR1 is MNHNS and CDR2 SASEGT. The CDR3 DNA reads as TGTGCCACGAATATCTATGAGCAGTTCTTC. Protein: CATNIYEQFF.

In the case of this clonotype: The germline gene is not matched at one end of the junction; a read error may be the cause. The genes are TRBV10-3 and TRBJ1-5, with D possibly TRBD1 on 6 matching bases. Germline V gene data show CDR1 as ENHRY and CDR2 as SYGVKD. The CDR3 runs 15 residues. The CDR3 reads CVISSDGTNNQPQHF. CDR3 in DNA: TGTGTCATCAGCAGCGACGGGACAAACAATCAGCCCCAGCATTTT.

This clonotype was seen a few times. V is TRBV27 and J is TRBJ2-2; the match to TRBD2 covers 9 bases. This CDR3 is 16 amino acids long. V was clipped by 4 bases and J by 6 bases; unmatched bases: 9. Germline-derived CDR1 and CDR2 are MNHEY and SMNVEV (reference sequence). The DNA for the CDR3 is TGTGCCAGCAGTTATTTGCGGCGGGGGGGAGCCGGGGAGCTGTTTTTT. Residues: CASSYLRRGGAGELFF.

The chain employs TRBV12-3 or TRBV12-4 and TRBJ1-3; D possibly corresponds to TRBD1 (5 bases). This CDR3 comprises 15 residues. V was clipped by 5 bases and J by 3 bases, with 14 bases between them. In nucleotides, the CDR3 is TGTGCCAGCAGTAAGGAGGGGAACTTTGGAAACACCATATATTTT. Its translation is CASSKEGNFGNTIYF.

The chain links TRBV27 to TRBJ2-1; 9 positions agree with TRBD1. The junction had 5 bases not matched to a gene; V was cut back by 6 bases and J by 2 bases. The CDR3 length is 15 residues. Germline V gives CDR1 MNHEY, CDR2 SMNVEV (reference sequence). CDR3 residues: CASRTRDRAYNEQFF. Here the CDR3 DNA reads TGTGCCAGCAGGACCCGGGACAGGGCCTACAATGAGCAGTTCTTC.

Written as DNA, the CDR3 is TGTGCCATCAAGCCGACAGGGAGCTCCTACAATGAGCAGTTCTTC. Translated, it gives CAIKPTGSSYNEQFF. The chain combines TRBV10-3 with TRBJ2-1, with TRBD1 matching 7 bases. This CDR3 region has 15 residues. With 7 bases clipped from V and 0 bases from J, the junction kept 6 bases outside the gene matches. Germline V CDR1 and CDR2: ENHRY, SYGVKD.

This clonotype showed up many times. As DNA, the CDR3 is TGTGCCAGCAGCTTAGATCCAGGAGAAAATGAAAAACTGTTTTTT. Its protein product is CASSLDPGENEKLFF. The chain has TRBV7-6 and TRBJ1-4, with D uncertain. Trimming shortened V by 1 base and J by 5 bases, and 11 bases separated the two germline ends. The CDR3 consists of 15 residues. CDR1 and CDR2 (germline): SGHVS, FNYEAQ. Complete variable domain (other parts from reference TRBV7-6 and TRBJ1-4): GAGVSQSPRYKVTKRGQDVALRCDPISGHVSLYWYRQALGQGPEFLTYFNYEAQQDKSGLPNDRFSAERPEGSISTLTIQRTEQRDSAMYRCASSLDPGENEKLFFGSGTQLSVL.

This clonotype was seen ten or more times. The chain couples TRBV7-9 to TRBJ1-5; 9 bases line up with TRBD1. With 5 bases clipped from V and 2 bases from J, the junction kept 4 bases outside the gene matches. In germline, CDR1 is SEHNR, CDR2 FQNEAQ (reference sequence). CDR3 length equals 15 residues. The CDR3 sequence is CASSRDRAGNQPQHF. The CDR3 coding sequence is TGTGCCAGCAGCCGGGACAGGGCGGGCAATCAGCCCCAGCATTTT.

V usage is TRBV6-1 and J usage is TRBJ2-5; D gene uncertain. Trimming took off 1 base at V and 1 base at J, with 16 bases between the two ends. CDR1 and CDR2 from the germline V gene are MNHNS and SASEGT. The CDR3 spans 17 residues. Here the CDR3 reads CASSEGIRKVFQETQYF. In DNA form, the CDR3 reads TGTGCCAGCAGTGAAGGGATTCGGAAAGTTTTCCAAGAGACCCAGTACTTC.

V is TRBV6-1 and J is TRBJ2-5; D possibly matches TRBD1 or TRBD2 (5 bases each). CDR1 MNHNS and CDR2 SASEGT come from the germline V gene. CDR3 length equals 18 residues. The ends were cut back, 2 bases at V and 2 bases at J, with 21 bases in the middle. CDR3 nucleotides: TGTGCCAGCAGTGAAACGTTTGGGGGAGAAGGAAATCAAGAGACCCAGTACTTC. It encodes CASSETFGGEGNQETQYF.

The rearrangement links TRBV10-3 to TRBJ1-4; 7 positions agree with TRBD1. The CDR3 is 15 residues long. J was trimmed by 5 bases and V by 2 bases; bases with no gene match: 5. Per the germline V gene, CDR1 is ENHRY and CDR2 is SYGVKD. The CDR3 nucleotides are TGTGCCATCAGTGAGACGACAGGGTTAAATGAAAAACTGTTTTTT. Translated, it gives CAISETTGLNEKLFF.

The sample holds many counts of this clonotype. The CDR3 loop is CASSWTWGGPEAFF. The CDR3 region has the DNA TGTGCCAGCAGTTGGACCTGGGGTGGTCCTGAAGCTTTCTTT. This chain joins TRBV6-2 or TRBV6-3 and TRBJ1-1; no clear D. The CDR3 covers 14 residues. Trimming cost V 4 bases and J 6 bases, with 15 bases left between them. From germline, CDR1 is MNHEY and CDR2 SVGEGT.

This clonotype appeared a single time. The rearrangement joins TRBV27 to TRBJ2-7; D remains unclear. V lost 1 base, J lost 8 bases, and 12 bases lay in between. The CDR3 totals 13 residues. CDR1 is MNHEY, CDR2 SMNVEV, per germline (reference sequence). The CDR3, as DNA: TGTGCCAGCAGTTTATTAATCGGGTCCAAGCAGTACTTC. Its translation is CASSLLIGSKQYF.

This chain links TRBV4-3 with TRBJ1-2; D gene uncertain. This CDR3 is built from 13 residues. Germline values: CDR1 LGHNA, CDR2 YSLEER. Between the trimmed V and J ends, which lost 0 bases and 4 bases, there was a span of 6 bases. DNA of the CDR3: TGCGCCAGCAGCCAAGATCTGAGCTATGGCTACACCTTC. Protein product: CASSQDLSYGYTF.

This clonotype was counted at least ten times. V usage is TRBV7-9 and J usage is TRBJ2-7; D is possibly TRBD2 (6 bases). CDR3 length: 13 amino acids. The germline V gene encodes CDR1 SEHNR and CDR2 FQNEAQ (reference sequence). Trimming took 2 bases from V and 5 from J, leaving 10 bases between them. The DNA of the CDR3 is TGTGCCAGCAGCTTACGCGGGGACGACGAGCAGTACTTC. Its translation is CASSLRGDDEQYF.

This clonotype was recorded many times. The V call is TRBV11-3, the J call TRBJ2-2; 7 bases match TRBD2. The germline V gene encodes CDR1 SGHNT and CDR2 YENEEA. The junction had 5 bases not matched to a gene; V was cut back by 3 bases and J by 4 bases. This CDR3 is built from 15 residues. The CDR3 protein is CASSLSGASTGELFF. Here the CDR3 DNA reads TGTGCCAGCAGCTTGAGCGGGGCGAGCACCGGGGAGCTGTTTTTT.